This T cell receptor (beta chain) was found in a study of blood T cell repertoires in COVID-19. Study background: PBMCs, B-cell-depleted T cells, or T cells provided the cDNA or gDNA that made up the material.

CDR1 and CDR2 from the germline V gene are SGHDT and YYEEEE. Between the trimmed V and J ends, which lost 4 bases and 0 bases, there was a span of 14 bases. The CDR3 covers 15 residues. Method: immunoSEQ multiplex PCR; TCRdb's copy keeps in-frame clones and lacks some. The repertoire holds some 270,000 clones, with nearly 90% as singletons. Enrollees, about 18 to 89 years old, lived in 24 US areas. Assignments of participants to cohorts depended upon their own reported clinical history. This sequence was found in a woman in her fifties or sixties who had recovered from COVID-19. The chain employs TRBV5-6 and TRBJ2-7; no clear D. Sequencing was carried out using PBMCs or T cells enriched from blood (not recorded which). The DNA for the CDR3 is TGTGCCAGCAGCCCCCAGTCCAGGTCCTCCTACGAGCAGTACTTC. The encoded protein is CASSPQSRSSYEQYF.